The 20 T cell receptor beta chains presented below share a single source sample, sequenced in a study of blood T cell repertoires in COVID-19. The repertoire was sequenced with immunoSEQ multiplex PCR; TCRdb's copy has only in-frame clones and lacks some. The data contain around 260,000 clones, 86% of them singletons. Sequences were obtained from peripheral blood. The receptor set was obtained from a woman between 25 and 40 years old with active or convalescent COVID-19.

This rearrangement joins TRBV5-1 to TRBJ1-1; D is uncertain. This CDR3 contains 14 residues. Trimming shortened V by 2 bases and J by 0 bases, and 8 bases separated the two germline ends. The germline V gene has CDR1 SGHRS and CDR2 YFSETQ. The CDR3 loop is CASSLAAMNTEAFF. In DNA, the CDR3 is TGCGCCAGCAGCTTAGCGGCTATGAACACTGAAGCTTTCTTT.

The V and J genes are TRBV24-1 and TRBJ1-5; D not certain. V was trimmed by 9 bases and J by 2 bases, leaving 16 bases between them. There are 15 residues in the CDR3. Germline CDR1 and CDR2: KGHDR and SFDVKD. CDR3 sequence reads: CATETRELRNQPQHF. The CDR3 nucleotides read TGTGCCACCGAGACTCGGGAGTTACGCAATCAGCCCCAGCATTTT.

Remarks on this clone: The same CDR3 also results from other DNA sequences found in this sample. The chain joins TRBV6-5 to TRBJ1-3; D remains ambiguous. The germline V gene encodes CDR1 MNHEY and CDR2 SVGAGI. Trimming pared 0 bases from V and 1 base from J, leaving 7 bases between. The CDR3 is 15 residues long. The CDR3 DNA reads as TGTGCCAGCAGTTACTCTGGGAGTTCTGGAAACACCATATATTTT. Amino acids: CASSYSGSSGNTIYF.

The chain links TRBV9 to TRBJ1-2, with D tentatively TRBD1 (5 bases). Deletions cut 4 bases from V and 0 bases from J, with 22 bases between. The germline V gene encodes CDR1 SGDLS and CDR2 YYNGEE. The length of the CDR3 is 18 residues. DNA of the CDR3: TGTGCCAGCAGCTACCAAAGTGGGGCCCACTCCTCTAACTATGGCTACACCTTC. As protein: CASSYQSGAHSSNYGYTF.

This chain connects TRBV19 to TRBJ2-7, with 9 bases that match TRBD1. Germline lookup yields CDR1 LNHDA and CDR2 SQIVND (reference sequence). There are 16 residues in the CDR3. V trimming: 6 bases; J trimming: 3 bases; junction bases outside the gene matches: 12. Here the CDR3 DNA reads TGTGCCAGTAGGGTCGCGGGACAGGGTTCCGGCTACGAGCAGTACTTC. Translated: CASRVAGQGSGYEQYF.

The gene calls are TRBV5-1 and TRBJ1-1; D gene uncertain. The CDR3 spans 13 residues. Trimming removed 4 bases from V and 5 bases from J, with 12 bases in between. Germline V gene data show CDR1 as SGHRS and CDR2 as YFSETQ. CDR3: CASSPEWSTEAFF. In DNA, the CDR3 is TGCGCCAGCAGCCCAGAATGGAGTACTGAAGCTTTCTTT.

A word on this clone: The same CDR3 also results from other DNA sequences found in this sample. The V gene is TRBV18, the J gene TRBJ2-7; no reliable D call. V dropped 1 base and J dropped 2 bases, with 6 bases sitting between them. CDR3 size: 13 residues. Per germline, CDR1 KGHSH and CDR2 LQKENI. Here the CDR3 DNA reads TGTGCCAGCTCACCACGGCAGACCTACGAGCAGTACTTC. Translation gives CASSPRQTYEQYF.

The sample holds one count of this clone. CDR3 protein: CASSLSSLNSPLHF. CDR3 DNA: TGTGCCAGCAGTTTATCGTCCTTAAATTCACCCCTCCACTTT. The V and J genes are TRBV27 and TRBJ1-6; no reliable D call. V was clipped by 0 bases and J by 7 bases, with 7 bases between them. The germline V gene has CDR1 MNHEY and CDR2 SMNVEV (reference sequence). The CDR3 spans 14 residues.

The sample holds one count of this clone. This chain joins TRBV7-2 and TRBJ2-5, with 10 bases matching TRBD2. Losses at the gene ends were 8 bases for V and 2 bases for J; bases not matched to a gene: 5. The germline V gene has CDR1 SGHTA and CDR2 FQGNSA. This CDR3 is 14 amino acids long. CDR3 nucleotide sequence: TGTGCCAGCTTAAGAGCGGGGGGGCAAGAGACCCAGTACTTC. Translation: CASLRAGGQETQYF.

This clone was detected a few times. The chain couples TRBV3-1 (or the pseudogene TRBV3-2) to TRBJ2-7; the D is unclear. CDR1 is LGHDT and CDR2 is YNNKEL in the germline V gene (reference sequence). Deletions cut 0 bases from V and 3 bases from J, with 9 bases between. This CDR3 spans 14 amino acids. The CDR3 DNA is TGTGCCAGCAGCCAAGAGTTCGGTTACTACGAGCAGTACTTC. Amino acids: CASSQEFGYYEQYF.

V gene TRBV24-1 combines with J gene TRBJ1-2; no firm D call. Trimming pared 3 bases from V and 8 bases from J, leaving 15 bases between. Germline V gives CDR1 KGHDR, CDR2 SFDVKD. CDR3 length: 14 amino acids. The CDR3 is CATSDARRLEGYTF. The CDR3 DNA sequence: TGTGCCACCAGTGATGCCCGGCGTTTGGAGGGCTACACCTTC.

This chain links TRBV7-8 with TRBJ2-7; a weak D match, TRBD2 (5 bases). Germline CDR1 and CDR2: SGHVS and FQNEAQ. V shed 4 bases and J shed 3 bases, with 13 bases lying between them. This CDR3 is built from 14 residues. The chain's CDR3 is CASSSLGRNYEQYF. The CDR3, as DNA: TGTGCCAGCAGCTCCCTTGGGAGAAACTACGAGCAGTACTTC.

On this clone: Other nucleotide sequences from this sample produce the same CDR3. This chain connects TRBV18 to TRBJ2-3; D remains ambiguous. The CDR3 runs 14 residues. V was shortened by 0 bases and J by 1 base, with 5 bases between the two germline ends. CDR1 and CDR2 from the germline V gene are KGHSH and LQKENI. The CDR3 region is CASSPPSGTDTQYF. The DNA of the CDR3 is TGTGCCAGCTCACCACCATCGGGCACAGATACGCAGTATTTT.

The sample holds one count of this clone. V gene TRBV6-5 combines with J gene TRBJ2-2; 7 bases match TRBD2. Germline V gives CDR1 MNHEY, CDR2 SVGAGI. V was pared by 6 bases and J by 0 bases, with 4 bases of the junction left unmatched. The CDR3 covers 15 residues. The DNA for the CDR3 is TGTGCCAGCAGCTGGGGGGGTGCGAACACCGGGGAGCTGTTTTTT. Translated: CASSWGGANTGELFF.

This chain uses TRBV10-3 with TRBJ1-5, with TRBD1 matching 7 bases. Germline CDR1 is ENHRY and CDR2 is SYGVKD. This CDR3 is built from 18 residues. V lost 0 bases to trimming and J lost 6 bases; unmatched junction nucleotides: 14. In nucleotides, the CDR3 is TGTGCCATCAGTGAGTCGACGGGGTCCGGGCCAGGGGGTCAGCCCCAGCATTTT. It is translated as CAISESTGSGPGGQPQHF.

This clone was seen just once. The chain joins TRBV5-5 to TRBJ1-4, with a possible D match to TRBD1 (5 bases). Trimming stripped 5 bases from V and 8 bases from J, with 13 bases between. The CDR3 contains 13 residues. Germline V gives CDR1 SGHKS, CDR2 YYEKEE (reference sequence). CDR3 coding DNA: TGTGCCAGCAGGACATGGGGGGGAGAAAAACTGTTTTTT. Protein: CASRTWGGEKLFF.

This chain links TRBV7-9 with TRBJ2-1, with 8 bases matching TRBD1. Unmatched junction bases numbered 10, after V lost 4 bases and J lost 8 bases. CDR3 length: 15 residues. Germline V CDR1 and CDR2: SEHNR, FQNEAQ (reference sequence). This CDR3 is CASSSHRDRNDEQFF. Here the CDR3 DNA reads TGTGCCAGCAGCTCTCACCGGGACAGGAATGATGAGCAGTTCTTC.

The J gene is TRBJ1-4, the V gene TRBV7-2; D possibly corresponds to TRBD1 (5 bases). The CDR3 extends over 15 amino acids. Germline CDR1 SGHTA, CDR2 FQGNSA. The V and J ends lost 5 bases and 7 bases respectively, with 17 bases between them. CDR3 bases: TGTGCCAGCAGCCTGGGGGACTCCACGGCTGAAAAACTGTTTTTT. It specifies CASSLGDSTAEKLFF.

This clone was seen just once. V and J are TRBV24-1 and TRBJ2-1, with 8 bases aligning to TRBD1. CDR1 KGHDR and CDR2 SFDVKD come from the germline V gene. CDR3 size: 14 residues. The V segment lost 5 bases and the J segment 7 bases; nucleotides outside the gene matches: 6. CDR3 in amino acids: CATSGTGKWNEQFF. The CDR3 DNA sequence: TGTGCCACCAGTGGGACAGGGAAATGGAATGAGCAGTTCTTC.

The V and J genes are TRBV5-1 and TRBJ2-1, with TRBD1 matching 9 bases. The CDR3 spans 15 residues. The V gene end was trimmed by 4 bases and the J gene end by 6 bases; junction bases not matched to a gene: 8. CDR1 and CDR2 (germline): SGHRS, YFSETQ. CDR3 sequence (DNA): TGCGCCAGCAGCGCACAGGGGGCGCGGCCCAATGAGCAGTTCTTC. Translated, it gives CASSAQGARPNEQFF.